Described below is a single T cell receptor (beta chain) sequence and its context. This CDR3 is built from 15 residues. As handled by the study authors: Reference gene primer amplification gave nucleated cell count estimates. Produced via immunoSEQ multiplex PCR; TCRdb's table is partial and in-frame only. The V and J calls and clone size were taken over from that table, and D and trimming were inferred from the DNA. The data hold a few hundred thousand clones, with over 80% observed a single time. The data stem from a study of blood T cell repertoires in COVID-19. Study at large: Acute and convalescent COVID-19 specimens originated in the United States, Italy and Spain. PBMCs, B-cell-depleted T cells, or T cells provided the cDNA or gDNA that made up the material.

Sequencing was done on a sample of peripheral blood. The V and J genes are TRBV21-1 and TRBJ1-2. TRBV21-1 is a listed pseudogene. This TCR came from a woman aged 40 to 49 with acute or convalescent COVID-19. CDR3 protein: CASSKRVGGLLGYTF. The CDR3 coding sequence is TGTGCCAGCAGCAAAAGGGTGGGCGGACTATTGGGCTACACCTTC.